The next 22 T cell receptor beta chains were all read from a single sample in a study of blood T cells in healthy people across ages. The second PCR ran roughly 6 to 11 cycles with a sample-barcoded 5' primer and J-beta primers. From the 5' RACE reads, TCRdb called clonotypes with MiXCR, one entry per CDR3 protein. The sample lists 650,000 to 1,000,000 distinct CDR3 sequences; around 36% were seen once. Sequenced: blood. Receptors were obtained from a man aged 18 to 35 in good health.

The V gene is TRBV6-6, the J gene TRBJ2-1; TRBD1 might be the D (5 bases). Germline V gene sequence: CDR1 MNHNY, CDR2 SVGAGI (reference sequence). The CDR3 runs to 12 residues. Between the trimmed V and J ends, which lost 10 bases and 6 bases, there was a span of 13 bases. This CDR3 is CATLSRANEQFF. CDR3 sequence (DNA): TGTGCCACCCTCTCCAGGGCCAATGAGCAGTTCTTC.

This clonotype showed up just a few times. The chain recombines TRBV6-2 or TRBV6-3 with TRBJ2-1, with D possibly being TRBD1 (6 bases). Germline CDR1 is MNHEY and CDR2 is SVGEGT. The CDR3 has 17 residues. With 4 bases removed from V and 5 bases from J, the gap between germline ends came to 21 bases. The CDR3 loop reads CASSSGVGGYPHNEQFF. CDR3 nucleotides: TGTGCCAGCAGTTCAGGGGTAGGGGGTTATCCCCACAATGAGCAGTTCTTC.

The gene calls are TRBV7-9 and TRBJ1-1, with D uncertain. This CDR3 has 11 amino acids. V lost 1 base to trimming and J lost 8 bases, with 5 bases between them. CDR1 SEHNR and CDR2 FQNEAQ come from the germline V gene (reference sequence). CDR3 DNA sequence: TGTGCCAGCAGCTTAGGGATGGAAGCTTTCTTT. As protein: CASSLGMEAFF.

This clonotype occurred a few times. The chain uses TRBV7-2 and TRBJ1-6, with 8 bases fitting TRBD1. J lost 1 base, V lost 5 bases, and 4 bases had no gene match. The CDR3 covers 16 residues. Germline CDR1 and CDR2: SGHTA and FQGNSA. This CDR3 reads CASSVQGASYNSPLHF. The CDR3 DNA reads TGTGCCAGCAGCGTCCAGGGGGCTTCCTATAATTCACCCCTCCACTTT.

The CDR3 reads CSASRTQTGELFF. Written as DNA, the CDR3 is TGCAGTGCTAGCCGGACACAGACCGGGGAGCTGTTTTTT. This chain links TRBV20-1 with TRBJ2-2, with TRBD1 as a possible D gene (5 bases). The CDR3 extends over 13 amino acids. The germline gives CDR1 DFQATT, CDR2 SNEGSKA (reference sequence). Trimming left V 3 bases short and J 5 bases short, with 10 bases between.

Many counts were recorded for this clonotype. The J gene is TRBJ2-6, the V gene TRBV5-1, with unresolved D. Trimming left V 6 bases short and J 0 bases short, with 19 bases between. The CDR3 is made up of 18 amino acids. Germline values: CDR1 SGHRS, CDR2 YFSETQ. The DNA for the CDR3 is TGCGCCAGCAAGTTTGAGAACAGTGCCTTCTCTGGGGCCAACGTCCTGACTTTC. Protein product: CASKFENSAFSGANVLTF.

This chain joins TRBV10-3 and TRBJ2-3; D unclear. Germline CDR1 and CDR2: ENHRY and SYGVKD. V lost 3 bases and J lost 0, with 7 bases in between. The CDR3 contains 14 residues. CDR3 sequence (DNA): TGTGCCATCAGTGAAACAGAGAGCACAGATACGCAGTATTTT. It specifies CAISETESTDTQYF.

This clonotype has a handful of counts. The chain employs TRBV29-1 and TRBJ1-1, with a weak D call TRBD1 (5 bases). Trimming took off 4 bases at V and 8 bases at J, with 17 bases between the two ends. Germline V gives CDR1 SQVTM, CDR2 ANQGSEA. The CDR3 extends over 13 amino acids. The CDR3 region is CSVVALGDSEAFF. The CDR3 coding sequence is TGCAGCGTTGTCGCCCTAGGGGATTCGGAAGCTTTCTTT.

In regard to this clonotype: Given a much more abundant clone one base away, this may be a read error. The chain carries TRBV4-3 and TRBJ2-7, with TRBD1 identical over 8 bases. After removal of 4 bases from V and 7 bases from J, the junction contained 15 bases not matched to a gene. There are 16 residues in the CDR3. Germline V CDR1 and CDR2: LGHNA, YSLEER. The CDR3 is CASSPEGDRIFYEQYF. CDR3 sequence (DNA): TGCGCCAGCAGCCCCGAGGGGGACAGGATATTCTATGAGCAGTACTTC.

The table lists this clonotype with a few counts. The J gene is TRBJ1-1, the V gene TRBV27; no clear D. V lost 3 bases to trimming and J lost 4 bases, with 15 bases between them. The CDR3 has 15 amino acids. Looked up from germline, CDR1 is MNHEY and CDR2 is SMNVEV (reference sequence). The CDR3 spells CASSLWGVEGTEAFF. CDR3 DNA sequence: TGTGCCAGCAGTTTGTGGGGAGTGGAGGGCACTGAAGCTTTCTTT.

This clonotype was seen more than once but under ten times. The chain employs TRBV5-5 and TRBJ2-1; no reliable D call. With 0 bases removed from V and 7 bases from J, the gap between germline ends came to 14 bases. The germline gives CDR1 SGHKS, CDR2 YYEKEE (reference sequence). The CDR3 extends over 15 amino acids. CDR3 nucleotide sequence: TGTGCCAGCAGCTTGGCGGAGCTATCCGGGAATGAGCAGTTCTTC. Translation gives CASSLAELSGNEQFF. Combining the CDR3 with reference TRBV5-5 and TRBJ2-1 gives the whole variable domain DAGVTQSPTHLIKTRGQQVTLRCSPISGHKSVSWYQQVLGQGPQFIFQYYEKEERGRGNFPDRFSARQFPNYSSELNVNALLLGDSALYLCASSLAELSGNEQFFGPGTRLTVL.

A few counts support this clonotype. The rearrangement uses TRBV20-1 and TRBJ1-1, with 7 bases identical to TRBD1. Germline V lookup: CDR1 DFQATT, CDR2 SNEGSKA (reference sequence). V was clipped by 1 base and J by 1 base; unmatched bases: 6. The length of the CDR3 is 15 residues. The CDR3, as DNA: TGCAGTGCTAGAGCTAGGGGGCGGGGGAACACTGAAGCTTTCTTT. Encoded protein: CSARARGRGNTEAFF.

Worth noting for this clonotype: At one end the junction does not follow the germline gene, possibly because of a read error. CDR3: CASSPGSYDEQFF. CDR3 coding DNA: TGTGCCAGCAGCCCCGGTTCCTACGATGAGCAGTTCTTC. This sequence joins TRBV7-2 and TRBJ2-1; D is unclear. This CDR3 has 13 residues. CDR1 is SGHTA and CDR2 is FQGNSA in the germline V gene.

The rearrangement joins TRBV20-1 to TRBJ2-1; D not resolved. The CDR3 sequence is 13 residues long. Germline CDR1 and CDR2: DFQATT and SNEGSKA (reference sequence). Between the trimmed V and J ends, which lost 6 bases and 8 bases, there was a span of 17 bases. In DNA, the CDR3 is TGCAGTGCCCCGGGTAGTGGGTCGGATGAGCAGTTCTTC. It codes for CSAPGSGSDEQFF.

The chain has TRBV20-1 and TRBJ1-2; 7 bases map to TRBD1. This CDR3 spans 11 amino acids. CDR1 DFQATT and CDR2 SNEGSKA come from the germline V gene (reference sequence). V shed 4 bases, J shed 8 bases, and the junction held 4 bases outside the gene matches. The chain's CDR3 is CSAISGGGYTF. As DNA, the CDR3 is TGCAGTGCTATCTCAGGGGGGGGCTACACCTTC.

The rearrangement links TRBV12-3 or TRBV12-4 to TRBJ1-5, with 7 bases identical to TRBD1. The CDR3 sequence is 18 residues long. J was trimmed by 7 bases and V by 5 bases; bases with no gene match: 20. The CDR3 here is CASSPRPTGRRVRQPQHF. In nucleotides, the CDR3 is TGTGCCAGCAGTCCTAGACCGACAGGGAGAAGAGTGAGGCAGCCCCAGCATTTT.

The chain has TRBV5-1 and TRBJ1-1, with TRBD1 matching 7 bases. Per the germline V gene, CDR1 is SGHRS and CDR2 is YFSETQ. The CDR3 loop spans 15 amino acids. The V segment lost 4 bases and the J segment 7 bases; nucleotides outside the gene matches: 13. The CDR3 here is CASSRTLGTEREAFF. CDR3 in DNA: TGCGCCAGCAGCAGGACCCTAGGGACAGAACGTGAAGCTTTCTTT. Full variable domain (rest looked up from reference TRBV5-1 and TRBJ1-1): KAGVTQTPRYLIKTRGQQVTLSCSPISGHRSVSWYQQTPGQGLQFLFEYFSETQRNKGNFPGRFSGRQFSNSRSEMNVSTLELGDSALYLCASSRTLGTEREAFFGQGTRLTVV.

This clonotype showed up just a few times. The J gene is TRBJ1-1, the V gene TRBV6-6, with unresolved D. V lost 0 bases and J lost 3, with 8 bases in between. The CDR3 covers 14 residues. Germline assignment: CDR1 MNHNY and CDR2 SVGAGI (reference sequence). CDR3 coding DNA: TGTGCCAGCAGTTACTCTCCAGAAGACACTGAAGCTTTCTTT. This codes for CASSYSPEDTEAFF.

The chain uses TRBV29-1 and TRBJ2-5; 11 nucleotides agree with TRBD2. CDR3 size: 15 residues. V lost 1 base to trimming and J lost 1 base; unmatched junction nucleotides: 2. Per the germline V gene, CDR1 is SQVTM and CDR2 is ANQGSEA. In DNA form, the CDR3 reads TGCAGCGTTGAAGGCCTAGCGGGGGGCCAAGAGACCCAGTACTTC. It specifies CSVEGLAGGQETQYF.

The chain combines TRBV7-2 with TRBJ2-7; either TRBD1 or TRBD2 may supply D (5 bases each). Germline CDR1 SGHTA, CDR2 FQGNSA. Trimming took off 3 bases at V and 2 bases at J, with 14 bases between the two ends. The CDR3 contains 15 residues. The CDR3 protein is CASSFEPGRAYEQYF. CDR3 sequence (DNA): TGTGCCAGCAGCTTCGAACCGGGACGGGCCTACGAGCAGTACTTC.

In its sample, this clonotype was seen a few times. Germline is not matched at one junction end, which may reflect a read error. V is TRBV27 and J is TRBJ1-2; 9 nucleotides line up with TRBD1. CDR1 is MNHEY and CDR2 is SMNVEV in the germline V gene (reference sequence). This CDR3 contains 14 residues. This CDR3 is CASTHGTGSYGFTF. The CDR3 DNA sequence: TGTGCCAGCACCCACGGGACAGGGAGCTATGGCTTCACCTTC.

The chain employs TRBV7-9 and TRBJ2-7; D is tentatively TRBD1 or TRBD2 (5 bases each). The CDR3 has 13 amino acids. From germline, CDR1 is SEHNR and CDR2 FQNEAQ (reference sequence). V lost 4 bases to trimming and J lost 0 bases, with 7 bases between them. This CDR3 is CASSWDHSYEQYF. Written as DNA, the CDR3 is TGTGCCAGCAGCTGGGACCACTCCTACGAGCAGTACTTC.